A selection of T cell receptor beta chains follows, all from one sample in a study of cytomegalovirus exposure and HLA in healthy donors. Generated by immunoSEQ multiplex PCR, the TCRdb table keeps only in-frame clones and is missing some. The sample consists of about 150,000 clones, about 80% of them appearing once. Sequenced: PBMCs. These receptor sequences come from a man aged 25 to 40 in good health and CMV-seronegative. Both conserved end residues are part of each CDR3. Fields, in order: D gene, J gene, V gene, clone size, CDR3 protein, CDR3 DNA. The D gene is left open where the match is weak. The size of a clone is reported for some rows only, either as once, few or many, or as a class for expanded clones.

D: TRBD1; J: TRBJ2-1; V: TRBV30; size: NA; CDR3: CAYYRGHDEQFF; DNA: TGTGCCTACTACAGGGGGCACGATGAGCAGTTCTTC
D: NA; J: TRBJ1-1; V: TRBV19; size: few; CDR3: CASSITANTEAFF; DNA: TGTGCCAGTAGTATTACAGCCAACACTGAAGCTTTCTTT
D: NA; J: TRBJ1-2; V: TRBV6-5; size: NA; CDR3: CASSQNHYGYTF; DNA: TGTGCCAGCAGCCAGAACCACTATGGCTACACCTTC
D: NA; J: TRBJ1-5; V: TRBV6-1; size: few; CDR3: CASSEWGGSNQPQHF; DNA: TGTGCCAGCAGTGAATGGGGGGGTAGCAATCAGCCCCAGCATTTT
D: TRBD2; J: TRBJ2-3; V: TRBV7-2; size: NA; CDR3: CASSLMGLAGVTDTQYF; DNA: TGTGCCAGCAGCTTAATGGGACTAGCGGGAGTAACAGATACGCAGTATTTT
D: TRBD1; J: TRBJ1-3; V: TRBV4-1; size: few; CDR3: CASSPGGSGNTIYF; DNA: TGCGCCAGCAGTCCAGGGGGCTCTGGAAACACCATATATTTT
D: NA; J: TRBJ2-1; V: TRBV7-2; size: NA; CDR3: CASSRDTLRNEQFF; DNA: TGTGCCAGCAGCCGGGATACTCTTAGAAATGAGCAGTTCTTC
D: NA; J: TRBJ2-5; V: TRBV28; size: few; CDR3: CASRSSSSGETQYF; DNA: TGTGCCAGCAGATCTTCTTCTAGTGGGGAGACCCAGTACTTC
D: NA; J: TRBJ1-2; V: TRBV27; size: NA; CDR3: CASRKTGIITGYTF; DNA: TGTGCCAGCAGGAAAACCGGGATAATCACTGGCTACACCTTC
D: TRBD2; J: TRBJ2-1; V: TRBV5-4; size: NA; CDR3: CASRAGGDEQFF; DNA: TGTGCCAGCAGGGCGGGGGGGGACGAGCAGTTCTTC
D: NA; J: TRBJ2-5; V: TRBV11-2; size: NA; CDR3: CASSLDFGGSETQYF; DNA: TGTGCCAGCAGCTTAGATTTTGGGGGCTCAGAGACCCAGTACTTC
D: TRBD1; J: TRBJ1-5; V: TRBV19; size: NA; CDR3: CASSVGGFSNQPQHF; DNA: TGTGCCAGTAGTGTAGGGGGCTTCAGCAATCAGCCCCAGCATTTT
D: TRBD2; J: TRBJ2-5; V: TRBV18; size: NA; CDR3: CASSPPGLAGETQYF; DNA: TGTGCCAGCTCACCACCGGGACTAGCGGGAGAGACCCAGTACTTC
D: NA; J: TRBJ2-1; V: TRBV21-1; size: NA; CDR3: CARHPCPPSSYNEQFF; DNA: TGTGCCCGCCACCCCTGCCCTCCGAGCTCCTACAATGAGCAGTTCTTC
D: TRBD2; J: TRBJ2-7; V: TRBV11-2; size: NA; CDR3: CASGGGGTSGSHSRYEQYF; DNA: TGTGCCAGCGGCGGAGGGGGGACTAGCGGGAGCCATTCGAGATACGAGCAGTACTTC
D: TRBD2; J: TRBJ2-7; V: TRBV7-9; size: NA; CDR3: CASSLVGGPSYEQYF; DNA: TGTGCCAGCAGCTTGGTGGGAGGGCCATCCTACGAGCAGTACTTC
D: TRBD1; J: TRBJ2-5; V: TRBV7-9; size: NA; CDR3: CASSPRTGLETQYF; DNA: TGTGCCAGCAGCCCGCGGACAGGCCTAGAGACCCAGTACTTC
D: NA; J: TRBJ1-2; V: TRBV9; size: few; CDR3: CASSVGGVGEGGYTF; DNA: TGTGCCAGCAGCGTAGGCGGCGTAGGGGAGGGTGGCTACACCTTC
D: TRBD2; J: TRBJ2-7; V: TRBV30; size: NA; CDR3: CAWSGLAGYEQYF; DNA: TGTGCCTGGAGTGGACTAGCGGGCTACGAGCAGTACTTC
D: NA; J: TRBJ2-7; V: TRBV2; size: NA; CDR3: CASSSRGSEQYF; DNA: TGTGCCAGCAGCTCCCGAGGCTCCGAGCAGTACTTC
D: TRBD1; J: TRBJ1-3; V: TRBV5-1; size: NA; CDR3: CASRWTGGGNTIYF; DNA: TGCGCCAGCAGGTGGACAGGGGGTGGAAACACCATATATTTT
D: NA; J: TRBJ1-1; V: TRBV9; size: NA; CDR3: CASTQEGNTEAFF; DNA: TGTGCCAGCACCCAGGAGGGCAACACTGAAGCTTTCTTT
D: NA; J: TRBJ2-3; V: TRBV21-1; size: NA; CDR3: CASSKLLGGKCTDTQYF; DNA: TGTGCCAGCAGCAAACTGTTGGGAGGCAAGTGCACAGATACGCAGTATTTT
D: TRBD2; J: TRBJ2-7; V: TRBV4-1; size: NA; CDR3: CASSLGTSGSYEQYF; DNA: TGCGCCAGCAGCCTAGGGACTAGCGGGAGCTACGAGCAGTACTTC
D: NA; J: TRBJ2-3; V: TRBV19; size: NA; CDR3: CASSISREPTDTQYF; DNA: TGTGCCAGTAGTATATCTCGGGAGCCTACAGATACGCAGTATTTT